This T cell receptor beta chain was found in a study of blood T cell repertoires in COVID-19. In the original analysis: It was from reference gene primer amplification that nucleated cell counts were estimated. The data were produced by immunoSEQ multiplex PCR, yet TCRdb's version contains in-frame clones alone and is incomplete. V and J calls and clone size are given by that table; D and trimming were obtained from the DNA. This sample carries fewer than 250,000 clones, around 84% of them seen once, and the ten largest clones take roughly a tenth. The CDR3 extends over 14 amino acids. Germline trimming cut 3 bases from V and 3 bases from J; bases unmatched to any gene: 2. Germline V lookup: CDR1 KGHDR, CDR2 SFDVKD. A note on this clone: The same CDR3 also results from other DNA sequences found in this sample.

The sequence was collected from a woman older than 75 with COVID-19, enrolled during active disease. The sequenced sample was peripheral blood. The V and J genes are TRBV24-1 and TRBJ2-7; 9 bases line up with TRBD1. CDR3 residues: CATSDPTGGYEQYF. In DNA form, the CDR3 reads TGTGCCACCAGTGATCCGACAGGGGGCTACGAGCAGTACTTC.